The clone carrying this T cell receptor (beta chain) was seen ten or more times. Its antigen is currently unknown. Scientists made TCR beta libraries using quantitative 5'-RACE with molecular barcodes. TCRdb itself ran the 5' RACE reads through MiXCR, one entry per CDR3 protein. This table holds 200,000 to 250,000 distinct CDR3 sequences, over 9.5% found once. The sample is drawn from a study of CD8 T cells in ankylosing spondylitis. General study results and limits: In ankylosing spondylitis blood, a motif of eight highly homologous TCR beta variants appeared characteristic. Reportedly, disease-linked clones are significantly enriched in ankylosing spondylitis patients' matched synovial fluid. Earlier studies detected some motif variants in reactive arthritis synovial fluid and blood.

This sequence was found in a male donor with ankylosing spondylitis or in good health (not recorded which). Source material: blood, either unsorted or a sorted T cell fraction (not recorded which).

Written as DNA, the CDR3 is TGCAGTGCTAGAGATATTCGGGCAGGGGTCACCGGGGAGCTGTTTTTT. Translating it yields CSARDIRAGVTGELFF. This chain connects TRBV20-1 to TRBJ2-2; possibly TRBD1 for D (6 bases). The V end lost 0 bases, the J end lost 4 bases, and 15 bases lay between the germline ends. CDR1 DFQATT and CDR2 SNEGSKA come from the germline V gene (reference sequence). This CDR3 has 16 residues.